The rows below give T cell receptor beta chains drawn from one sample of a study of blood T cell repertoires in COVID-19. Clones were read by immunoSEQ multiplex PCR, and TCRdb kept only the in-frame ones, dropping some. The sample has about 110,000 clones; roughly 81% are singletons. Sequencing was done on a sample of peripheral blood. The receptors were sampled from a human donor in a cohort sampled during active COVID-19. Each CDR3 is given with its conserved first and last residue. D genes are given only for firm matches. The size of a clone is reported for some rows only, either as once, few or many, or as a class for expanded clones.

>TRBD2|NA|TRBJ2-5|TRBV5-1
TGCGCCAGCAGCCAGGCCGGGACTAGCGGTGAGACCCAGTACTTC
CASSQAGTSGETQYF
>NA|NA|TRBJ2-2|TRBV5-1
TGCGCCAGCAGCTTGGTGGAGTCTAACACCGGGGAGCTGTTTTTT
CASSLVESNTGELFF
>TRBD1|NA|TRBJ2-5|TRBV7-3
TGTGCCAGCAGCTTACAGACAGGGGAGACCCAGTACTTC
CASSLQTGETQYF
>NA|NA|TRBJ2-5|TRBV4-2
TGTGCCAGCAGCCTACACCGAGACAGCCAAGAGACCCAGTACTTC
CASSLHRDSQETQYF
>NA|NA|TRBJ2-1|TRBV10-2
TGCGCCACCACAGAATCTGGGGGCTTCGGTGGGAATGAGCAGTTCTTC
CATTESGGFGGNEQFF
>NA|NA|TRBJ1-5|TRBV29-1
TGCAGCGTCACTACAGGTACTTGGGGCAATCAGCCCCAGCATTTT
CSVTTGTWGNQPQHF
>TRBD1|NA|TRBJ1-2|TRBV18
TGTGCCAGCTCACCGACGGACAGGGGTGGGTATGGCTACACCTTC
CASSPTDRGGYGYTF
>NA|NA|TRBJ1-3|TRBV2
TGTGCCAGCAAGGGCAGGGTCACAGGAAACACCATATATTTT
CASKGRVTGNTIYF
>TRBD2|NA|TRBJ2-3|TRBV15
TGTGCCACCAGCAGAGTCGGGGGGGGCAGGACAGATACGCAGTATTTT
CATSRVGGGRTDTQYF
>NA|NA|TRBJ2-5|TRBV28
TGTGCCAGCAGTCTTCTTGGCACAGGGTTCCAAGAGACCCAGTACTTC
CASSLLGTGFQETQYF
>TRBD1|NA|TRBJ2-7|TRBV20-1
TGCAGTGGGGACAGGGGTCACGAGCAGTACTTC
CSGDRGHEQYF
>TRBD1|NA|TRBJ2-2|TRBV27
TGTGCCAGCAGTTTATATAACAGGGGGCTGTACACCGGGGAGCTGTTTTTT
CASSLYNRGLYTGELFF
>TRBD1|NA|TRBJ2-3|TRBV5-4
TGTGCCAGCAGCTCCCGGGACAGAGAATTCGGCACAGATACGCAGTATTTT
CASSSRDREFGTDTQYF
>TRBD2|NA|TRBJ2-1|TRBV5-1
TGCGCCAGCAGCTTGGTAGCGGGCGCCTACAATGAGCAGTTCTTC
CASSLVAGAYNEQFF
>TRBD1|once|TRBJ2-6|TRBV10-3
TGTGCCATCGGAGGGACAGGATGGTCGGGGGCCAACGTCCTGACTTTC
CAIGGTGWSGANVLTF
>NA|NA|TRBJ1-3|TRBV3-1/TRBV3-2
TGTGCCAGCAGTAGGGGAGGGAAGGCTGGAAACACCATATATTTT
CASSRGGKAGNTIYF
>NA|NA|TRBJ1-1|TRBV7-9
TGTGCCAGCAGCTTACGGGAACAACCCAACACTGAAGCTTTCTTT
CASSLREQPNTEAFF
>TRBD2|NA|TRBJ2-3|TRBV7-2
TGTGCCAGCAGCCTAGGGTCGGCTAGCGGGGCAGATACGCAGTATTTT
CASSLGSASGADTQYF
>TRBD1|NA|TRBJ1-2|TRBV19
TGTGCCAGTAGTCCGAGCAGGGACAGCTATGGCTACACCTTC
CASSPSRDSYGYTF
>NA|NA|TRBJ2-1|TRBV5-1
TGCGCCAGCAGCTTGGGGGGAGACTCCTACAATGAGCAGTTCTTC
CASSLGGDSYNEQFF
>NA|NA|TRBJ2-5|TRBV28
TGTGCCAGCAGTTGGAGGGAAGAGACCCAGTACTTC
CASSWREETQYF
>TRBD1|NA|TRBJ2-3|TRBV7-7
TGTGCTAGCAGCTTAGGGACAGGGATGGACACAGATACGCAGTATTTT
CASSLGTGMDTDTQYF
>TRBD2|NA|TRBJ2-5|TRBV27
TGTGCCAGCAGTCCAACGGGACTAGCGGTCCAAGAGACCCAGTACTTC
CASSPTGLAVQETQYF
>NA|NA|TRBJ1-6|TRBV19
TGTGCCAGTAGTATCACCAGGGGAAACAATTCACCCCTCCACTTT
CASSITRGNNSPLHF
>TRBD1|NA|TRBJ1-4|TRBV3-1/TRBV3-2
TGTGCCAGCAGCCAAGCCTCAGGGGGCGGTGAAAAACTGTTTTTT
CASSQASGGGEKLFF
>TRBD1|NA|TRBJ1-3|TRBV27
TGTGCCAGCAGCCAACGGACAGGGGGCTCCTCCTCTGGAAACACCATATATTTT
CASSQRTGGSSSGNTIYF
>TRBD1|NA|TRBJ2-1|TRBV28
TGTGCCAGCAGTCTCTACCCTCAGGGGGAGACCATTAATGAGCAGTTCTTC
CASSLYPQGETINEQFF